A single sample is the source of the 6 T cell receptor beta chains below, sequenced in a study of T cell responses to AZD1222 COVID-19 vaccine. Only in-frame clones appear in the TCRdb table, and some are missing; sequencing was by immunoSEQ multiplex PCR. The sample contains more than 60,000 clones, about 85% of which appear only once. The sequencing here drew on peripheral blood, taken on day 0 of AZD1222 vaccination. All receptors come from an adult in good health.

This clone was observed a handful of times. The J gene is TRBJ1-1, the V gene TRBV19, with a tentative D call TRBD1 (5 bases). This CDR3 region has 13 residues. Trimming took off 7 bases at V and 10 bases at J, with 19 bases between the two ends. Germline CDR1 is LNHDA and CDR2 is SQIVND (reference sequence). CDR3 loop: CASTKGGGKSAFF. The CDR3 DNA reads TGTGCCAGTACCAAAGGCGGGGGAAAGTCAGCTTTCTTT.

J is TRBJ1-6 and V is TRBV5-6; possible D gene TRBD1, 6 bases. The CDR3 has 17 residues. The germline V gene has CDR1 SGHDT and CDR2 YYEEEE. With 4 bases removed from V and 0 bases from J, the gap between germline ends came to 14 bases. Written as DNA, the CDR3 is TGTGCCAGCAGCCGAAGGACAGCGAGCTCCTATAATTCACCCCTCCACTTT. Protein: CASSRRTASSYNSPLHF.

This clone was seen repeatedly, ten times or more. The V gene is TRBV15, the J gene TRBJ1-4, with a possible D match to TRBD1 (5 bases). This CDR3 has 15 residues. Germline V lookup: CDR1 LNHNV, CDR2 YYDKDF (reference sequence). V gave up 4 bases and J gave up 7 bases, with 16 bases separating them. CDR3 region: CATSTRQSTREKLFF. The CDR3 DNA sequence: TGTGCCACCAGCACCCGACAGTCAACTCGTGAAAAACTGTTTTTT.

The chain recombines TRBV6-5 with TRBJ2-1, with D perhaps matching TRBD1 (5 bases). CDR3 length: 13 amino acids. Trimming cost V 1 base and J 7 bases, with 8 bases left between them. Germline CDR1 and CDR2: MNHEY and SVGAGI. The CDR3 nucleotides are TGTGCCAGCAGTTACTTAGGGGTGAATGAGCAGTTCTTC. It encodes CASSYLGVNEQFF.

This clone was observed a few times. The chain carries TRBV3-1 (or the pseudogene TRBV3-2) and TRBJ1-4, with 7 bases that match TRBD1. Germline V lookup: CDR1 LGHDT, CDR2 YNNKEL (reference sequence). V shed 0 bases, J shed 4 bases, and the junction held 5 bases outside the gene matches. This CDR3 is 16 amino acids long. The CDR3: CASSQDPTGLNEKLFF. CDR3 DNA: TGTGCCAGCAGCCAAGATCCGACAGGGCTTAATGAAAAACTGTTTTTT.

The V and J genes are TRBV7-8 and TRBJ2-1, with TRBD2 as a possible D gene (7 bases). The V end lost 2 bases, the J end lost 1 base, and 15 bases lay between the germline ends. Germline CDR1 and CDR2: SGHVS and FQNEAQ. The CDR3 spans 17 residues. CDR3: CASSLRGGVPSYNEQFF. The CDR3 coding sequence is TGTGCCAGCAGCTTAAGAGGGGGGGTGCCATCCTACAATGAGCAGTTCTTC.